This TCR beta chain was captured by sequencing in a study of cytomegalovirus exposure and HLA in healthy donors. This clone was counted only a few times. The target antigen is unknown. General study points: Under in vitro conditions, a few CMV-associated chains were confirmed as specific for CMV antigens.

CDR1 is SQVTM, CDR2 ANQGSEA, per germline. The CDR3 sequence is 12 residues long. The V end was cut by 6 bases, the J end by 4 bases, with 12 bases between. With 60 Vbeta and 13 Jbeta primers, the PCR was carried out. Produced via immunoSEQ multiplex PCR; TCRdb's table is partial and in-frame only. The sample lists over 200,000 clones; about 77% were seen once. The genes are TRBV29-1 and TRBJ1-2; D is perhaps TRBD1 (5 bases). The sequence derives from a woman aged 30 to 39 in good health and CMV-seronegative. Sequenced input: PBMCs. CDR3 residues: CSVATGLYGYTF. The CDR3 nucleotides are TGCAGCGTCGCAACAGGCCTCTATGGCTACACCTTC.